One and the same sample provided the 4 T cell receptor beta chains below, sequenced in a study of CD8+CD57+ T cells in acquired aplastic anemia. For CDR3 and TCR beta VDJ profiling, genomic DNA was the template used. TCRdb ran MiXCR on the reads and lists one entry per CDR3 protein. The sample carries approximately 180,000 distinct CDR3 sequences, under 50% recorded once. CD8+CD57+ cell expansion, shown by flow cytometry, had occurred in the patients selected for sequencing. The sequencing sample was made of sorted CD4+, CD8+, or CD8+CD57+ T cells (not recorded which) from PBMCs. The receptors come from a human donor with aplastic anemia.

V and J are TRBV30 and TRBJ1-3; tentatively, D is TRBD1 (5 bases). The V and J ends lost 0 bases and 8 bases respectively, with 11 bases between them. From germline, CDR1 is GTSNPN and CDR2 SVGIG (reference sequence). The CDR3 runs to 13 residues. CDR3 sequence: CAWSVGGADTIYF. The CDR3 DNA reads TGTGCCTGGAGTGTAGGAGGGGCGGACACCATATATTTT.

The table lists this clonotype with a few counts. This chain links TRBV5-5 with TRBJ2-1, with 7 bases aligning to TRBD2. The CDR3 totals 14 residues. The V gene's germline CDR1 is SGHKS and CDR2 YYEKEE (reference sequence). V lost 3 bases to trimming and J lost 5 bases; unmatched junction nucleotides: 5. CDR3 in amino acids: CASSSAGTNNEQFF. DNA for the CDR3: TGTGCCAGCAGCTCGGCCGGGACTAACAATGAGCAGTTCTTC.

Regarding this clonotype: A much larger clone lies a single base off, so this may be a read error. The chain uses TRBV10-3 and TRBJ2-6; no clear D gene. CDR1 and CDR2 (germline): ENHRY, SYGVKD. V shed 5 bases and J shed 4 bases, with 9 bases lying between them. The CDR3 contains 14 residues. The CDR3 region is CAISITTGANVLTF. In DNA form, the CDR3 reads TGTGCCATCAGTATAACTACCGGGGCCAACGTCCTGACTTTC.

The V and J genes are TRBV15 and TRBJ1-5, with unresolved D. CDR1 is LNHNV, CDR2 YYDKDF, per germline (reference sequence). The CDR3 contains 12 residues. Trimming removed 3 bases from V and 5 bases from J, with 5 bases in between. Here the CDR3 DNA reads TGTGCCACCAGCAGGGCATATCAGCCCCAGCATTTT. It yields the protein CATSRAYQPQHF.